The T cell receptor (beta chain) under discussion was sequenced for a study of cytomegalovirus exposure and HLA in healthy donors. General study results and limits: Rare TCR sequences dominated, though some public TCRs recurred in many donors. Cytomegalovirus-associated TCR beta chains were listed, numbering some 170. In the 95 to 150 validation repertoires, approximately 94% of cluster scores exceeded 0, per a later analysis. In vitro confirmation showed a few CMV-associated chains to be CMV antigen specific.

On this clone: Its cognate antigen is unknown.

Looked up from germline, CDR1 is SGHRS and CDR2 is YFSETQ. V lost 0 bases and J lost 6, with 13 bases in between. This CDR3 has 15 amino acids. Sequencing was performed with immunoSEQ multiplex PCR; in TCRdb, only in-frame clones are kept and a portion is missing. The table lists fewer than 85,000 clones, 90% to 95% of them singletons. The sequence was collected from a woman younger than 30 in good health and CMV-seronegative. The chain links TRBV5-1 to TRBJ2-1; no firm D call. The specimen was PBMCs. The CDR3 nucleotides are TGCGCCAGCAGCTTGGCCACTCCGGGTAGCAATGAGCAGTTCTTC. Protein sequence: CASSLATPGSNEQFF.